This T cell receptor beta chain stems from a study of blood T cell repertoires in COVID-19. Clones were sequenced by immunoSEQ multiplex PCR, and TCRdb holds only the in-frame ones, with some missing. The sample records about 260,000 clones, 80% to 90% being singletons. V lost 2 bases, J lost 7 bases, and 8 bases stayed unmatched. The CDR3 is 15 amino acids. Looked up from germline, CDR1 is MNHEY and CDR2 is SMNVEV (reference sequence). The sample taken for sequencing was peripheral blood. This TCR derives from a man in his sixties with acute or convalescent COVID-19. This chain connects TRBV27 to TRBJ2-4; 7 bases fit TRBD2. This CDR3 reads CASSLGLAGVNIQYF. The DNA for the CDR3 is TGTGCCAGCAGTTTAGGTTTAGCGGGCGTGAACATTCAGTACTTC.